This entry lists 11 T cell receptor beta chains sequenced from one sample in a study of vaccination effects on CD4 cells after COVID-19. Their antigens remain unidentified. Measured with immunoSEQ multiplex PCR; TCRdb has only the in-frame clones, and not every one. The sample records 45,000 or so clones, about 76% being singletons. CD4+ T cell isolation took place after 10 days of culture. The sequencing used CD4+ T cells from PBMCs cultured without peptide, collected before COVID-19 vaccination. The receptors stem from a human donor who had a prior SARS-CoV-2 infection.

CDR3 nucleotides: TGTGCCTGGAGTGTACTAGAGACCCAGTACTTC. Its translation is CAWSVLETQYF. The gene calls are TRBV30 and TRBJ2-5; no reliable D call. The CDR3 totals 11 residues. V lost 0 bases to trimming and J lost 4 bases, with 3 bases between them. In germline, CDR1 is GTSNPN, CDR2 SVGIG (reference sequence).

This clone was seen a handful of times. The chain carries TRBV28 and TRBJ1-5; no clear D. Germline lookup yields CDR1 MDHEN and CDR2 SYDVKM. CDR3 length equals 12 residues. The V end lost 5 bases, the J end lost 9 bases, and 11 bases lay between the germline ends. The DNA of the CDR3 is TGTGCCAGCAGTCCTCTCTCTAGGCCCCAGCATTTT. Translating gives CASSPLSRPQHF.

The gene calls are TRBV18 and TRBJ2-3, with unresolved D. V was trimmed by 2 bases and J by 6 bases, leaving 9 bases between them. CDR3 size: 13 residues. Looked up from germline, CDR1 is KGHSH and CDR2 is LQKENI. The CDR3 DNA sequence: TGTGCCAGCTCACCAGATCCGCAGGATACGCAGTATTTT. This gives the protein CASSPDPQDTQYF.

CDR3 bases: TGTGCCAGCAGCTTTGCGGTCTCCTACGAGCAGTACTTC. This translates into CASSFAVSYEQYF. The chain has TRBV7-2 and TRBJ2-7; D unresolved. Looked up from germline, CDR1 is SGHTA and CDR2 is FQGNSA. This CDR3 has 13 amino acids. The V and J ends lost 3 bases and 0 bases respectively, with 6 bases between them.

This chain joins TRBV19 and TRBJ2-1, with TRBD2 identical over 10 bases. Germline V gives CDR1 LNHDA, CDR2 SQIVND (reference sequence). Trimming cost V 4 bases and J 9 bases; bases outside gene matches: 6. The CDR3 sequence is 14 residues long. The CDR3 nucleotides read TGTGCCAGTAGTACGGTAGCGGGGGGCGGTGAGCAGTTCTTC. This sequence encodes CASSTVAGGGEQFF. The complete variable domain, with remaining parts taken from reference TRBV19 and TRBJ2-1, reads DGGITQSPKYLFRKEGQNVTLSCEQNLNHDAMYWYRQDPGQGLRLIYYSQIVNDFQKGDIAEGYSVSREKKESFPLTVTSAQKNPTAFYLCASSTVAGGGEQFFGPGTRLTVL.

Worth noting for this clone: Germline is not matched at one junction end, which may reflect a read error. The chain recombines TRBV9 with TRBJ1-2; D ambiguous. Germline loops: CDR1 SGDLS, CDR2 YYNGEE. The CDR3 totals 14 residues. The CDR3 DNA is TGTGCCAGCAGCGAAGGCACCTCCGGGGAGAAGACCAGCTTC. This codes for CASSEGTSGEKTSF.

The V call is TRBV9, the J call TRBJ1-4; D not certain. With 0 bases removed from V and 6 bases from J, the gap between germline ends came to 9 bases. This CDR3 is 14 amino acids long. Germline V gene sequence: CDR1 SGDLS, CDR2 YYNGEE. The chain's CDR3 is CASSVEPWDEKLFF. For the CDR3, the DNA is TGTGCCAGCAGCGTAGAGCCTTGGGATGAAAAACTGTTTTTT.

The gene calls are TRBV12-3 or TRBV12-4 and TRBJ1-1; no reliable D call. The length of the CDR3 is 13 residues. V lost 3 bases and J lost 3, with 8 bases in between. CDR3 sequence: CASSFYLDTEAFF. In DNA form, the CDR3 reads TGTGCCAGCAGTTTTTATTTGGACACTGAAGCTTTCTTT.

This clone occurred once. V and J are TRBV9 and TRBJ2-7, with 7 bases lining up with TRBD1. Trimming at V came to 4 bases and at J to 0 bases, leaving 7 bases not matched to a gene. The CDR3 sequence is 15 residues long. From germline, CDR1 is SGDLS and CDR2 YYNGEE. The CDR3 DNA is TGTGCCAGCAGCCCGGTTGGGACAGTCTCCTACGAGCAGTACTTC. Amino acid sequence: CASSPVGTVSYEQYF.

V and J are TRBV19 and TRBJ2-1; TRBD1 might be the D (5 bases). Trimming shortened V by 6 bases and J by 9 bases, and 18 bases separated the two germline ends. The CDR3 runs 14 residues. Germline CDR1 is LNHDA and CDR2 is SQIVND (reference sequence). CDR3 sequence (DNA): TGTGCCAGTAGGAAAAACGCTGACAGAATTGAGCAGTTCTTC. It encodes CASRKNADRIEQFF.

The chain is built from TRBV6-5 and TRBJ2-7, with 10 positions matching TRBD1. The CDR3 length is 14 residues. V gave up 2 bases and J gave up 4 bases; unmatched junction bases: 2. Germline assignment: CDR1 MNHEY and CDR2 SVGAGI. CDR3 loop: CASSYRQGAYEQYF. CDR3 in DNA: TGTGCCAGCAGTTACAGACAGGGGGCTTACGAGCAGTACTTC.